This entry describes one T cell receptor (beta chain). The target antigen is unknown. This specimen comes from a study of PD-1 blockade in classical Hodgkin lymphoma. This sample's time point: cycle 4 day 1 (C4D1), after less than 7 weeks of nivolumab. All patients relapsed after autologous stem cell transplantation, and brentuximab vedotin exposure varied. Overall study results and limits: Whatever underlies the repertoire differences (possibly disease activity or prior therapy) remains undefined. Researchers reported that CD4+ TCR diversity, though not CD8+, rose significantly by C4D1.

TCRdb keeps only in-frame clones here, not all; method: immunoSEQ multiplex PCR. The table includes tens of thousands of clones, about 90% detected once. This TCR came from a human donor with classical Hodgkin lymphoma. The sample was peripheral blood mononuclear cells (PBMCs), taken before the fourth cycle of nivolumab.

In nucleotides, the CDR3 is TGTGCCAGCTCACCGGGACAGGGGGCTGGCTACACCTTC. Translating it yields CASSPGQGAGYTF. The V and J genes are TRBV18 and TRBJ1-2, with TRBD1 matching 12 bases. J was trimmed by 7 bases and V by 3 bases; bases with no gene match: 0. Germline V gives CDR1 KGHSH, CDR2 LQKENI. The CDR3 loop spans 13 amino acids.